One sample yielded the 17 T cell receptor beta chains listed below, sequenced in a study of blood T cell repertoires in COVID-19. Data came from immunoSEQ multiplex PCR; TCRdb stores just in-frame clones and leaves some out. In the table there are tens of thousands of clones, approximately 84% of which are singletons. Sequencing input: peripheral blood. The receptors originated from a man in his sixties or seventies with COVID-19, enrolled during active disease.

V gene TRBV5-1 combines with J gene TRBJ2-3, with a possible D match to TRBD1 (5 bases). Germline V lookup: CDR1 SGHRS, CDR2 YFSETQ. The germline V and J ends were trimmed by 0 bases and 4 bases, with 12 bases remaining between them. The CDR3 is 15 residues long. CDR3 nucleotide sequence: TGCGCCAGCAGCTTGGAAGGCAGGGCCCCAGATACGCAGTATTTT. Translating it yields CASSLEGRAPDTQYF.

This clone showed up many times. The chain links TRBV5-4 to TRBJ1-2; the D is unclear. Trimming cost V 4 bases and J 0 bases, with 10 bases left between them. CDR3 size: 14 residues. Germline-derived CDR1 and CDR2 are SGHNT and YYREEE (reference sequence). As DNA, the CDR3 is TGTGCCAGCAGCACTCCCAATACTAACTATGGCTACACCTTC. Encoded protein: CASSTPNTNYGYTF.

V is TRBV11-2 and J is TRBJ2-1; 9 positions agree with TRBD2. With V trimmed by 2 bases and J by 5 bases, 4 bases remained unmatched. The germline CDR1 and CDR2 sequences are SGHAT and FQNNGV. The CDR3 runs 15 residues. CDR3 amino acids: CASSLRTSVNNEQFF. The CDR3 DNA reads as TGTGCCAGCAGCTTAAGGACTAGCGTGAACAATGAGCAGTTCTTC.

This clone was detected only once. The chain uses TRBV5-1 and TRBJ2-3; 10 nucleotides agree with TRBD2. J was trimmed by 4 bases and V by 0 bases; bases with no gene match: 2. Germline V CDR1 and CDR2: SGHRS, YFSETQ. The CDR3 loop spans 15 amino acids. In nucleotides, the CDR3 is TGCGCCAGCAGCTTGGTTCTAGCGGGAGCAGATACGCAGTATTTT. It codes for CASSLVLAGADTQYF.

The CDR3, as DNA: TGTGCCAGCAGTGCCCACGTTAGCCTAGCCAAAAACATTCAGTACTTC. Protein sequence: CASSAHVSLAKNIQYF. The rearrangement uses TRBV6-2 or TRBV6-3 and TRBJ2-4; the D is unclear. CDR3 length: 16 residues. Between the trimmed V and J ends, which lost 5 bases and 0 bases, there was a span of 14 bases. Germline-derived CDR1 and CDR2 are MNHEY and SVGEGT.

CDR3 residues: CATSRDQASYEQYF. Written as DNA, the CDR3 is TGTGCCACCAGCAGAGATCAAGCATCCTACGAGCAGTACTTC. This rearrangement joins TRBV15 to TRBJ2-7; D gene ambiguous. V gave up 0 bases and J gave up 1 base, with 7 bases separating them. Germline V gene lookup returns CDR1 LNHNV and CDR2 YYDKDF (reference sequence). The length of the CDR3 is 14 residues.

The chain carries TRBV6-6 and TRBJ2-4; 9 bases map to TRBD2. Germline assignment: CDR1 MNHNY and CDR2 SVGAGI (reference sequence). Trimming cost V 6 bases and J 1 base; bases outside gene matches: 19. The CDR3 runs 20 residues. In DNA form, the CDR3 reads TGTGCCAGCAGCAAAACGGGGACCCGATGGAGCGGGAGGGCCAAAAACATTCAGTACTTC. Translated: CASSKTGTRWSGRAKNIQYF.

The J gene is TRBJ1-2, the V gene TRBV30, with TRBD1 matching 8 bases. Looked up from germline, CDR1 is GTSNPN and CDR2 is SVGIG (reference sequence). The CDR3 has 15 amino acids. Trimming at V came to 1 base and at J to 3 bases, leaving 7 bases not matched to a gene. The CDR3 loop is CAWSANDRGHYGYTF. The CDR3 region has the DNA TGTGCCTGGAGTGCAAACGACAGGGGCCACTATGGCTACACCTTC.

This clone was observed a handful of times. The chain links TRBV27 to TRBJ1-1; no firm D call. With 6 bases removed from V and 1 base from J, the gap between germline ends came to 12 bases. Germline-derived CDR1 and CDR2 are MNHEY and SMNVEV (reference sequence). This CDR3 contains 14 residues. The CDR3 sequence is CASRPPAPNTEAFF. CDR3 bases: TGTGCCAGCAGGCCCCCAGCGCCGAACACTGAAGCTTTCTTT.

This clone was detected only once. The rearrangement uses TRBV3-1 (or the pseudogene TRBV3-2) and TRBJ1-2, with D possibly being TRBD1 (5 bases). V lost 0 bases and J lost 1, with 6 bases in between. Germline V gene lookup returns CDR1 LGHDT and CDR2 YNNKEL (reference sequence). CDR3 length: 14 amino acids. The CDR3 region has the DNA TGTGCCAGCAGCCAAGAAGGGGATAACTATGGCTACACCTTC. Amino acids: CASSQEGDNYGYTF.

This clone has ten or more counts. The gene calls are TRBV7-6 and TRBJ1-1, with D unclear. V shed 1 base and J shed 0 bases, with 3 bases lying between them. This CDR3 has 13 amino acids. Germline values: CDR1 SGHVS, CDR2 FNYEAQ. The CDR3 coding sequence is TGTGCCAGCAGCTTAGACATGAACACTGAAGCTTTCTTT. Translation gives CASSLDMNTEAFF.

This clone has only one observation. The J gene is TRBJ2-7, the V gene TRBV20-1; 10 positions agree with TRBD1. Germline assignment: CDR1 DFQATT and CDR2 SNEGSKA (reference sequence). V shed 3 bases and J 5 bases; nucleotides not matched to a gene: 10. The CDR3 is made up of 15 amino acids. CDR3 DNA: TGCAGTGCTAGTGACCTGGGGGGGACAGGGGACGAGCAGTACTTC. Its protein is CSASDLGGTGDEQYF.

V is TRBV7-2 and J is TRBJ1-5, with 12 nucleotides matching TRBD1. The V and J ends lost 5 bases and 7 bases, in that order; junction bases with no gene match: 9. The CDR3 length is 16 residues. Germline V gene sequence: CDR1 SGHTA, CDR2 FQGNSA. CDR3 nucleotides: TGTGCCAGCAGCCTCCACGGGACAGGGGGCGGCCAGCCCCAGCATTTT. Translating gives CASSLHGTGGGQPQHF.

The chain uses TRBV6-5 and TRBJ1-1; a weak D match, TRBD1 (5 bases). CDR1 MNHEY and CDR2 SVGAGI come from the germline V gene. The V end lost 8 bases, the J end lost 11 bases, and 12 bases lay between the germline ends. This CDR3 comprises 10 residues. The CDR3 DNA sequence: TGTGCCAGCGGCCCCAGGGATGCTTTCTTT. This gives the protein CASGPRDAFF.

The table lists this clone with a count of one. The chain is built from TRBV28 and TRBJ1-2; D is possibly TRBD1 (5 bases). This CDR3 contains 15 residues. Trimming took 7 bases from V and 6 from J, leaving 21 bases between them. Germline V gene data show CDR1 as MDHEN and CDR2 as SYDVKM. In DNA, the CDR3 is TGTGCCAGCACCACTAAAGGACGGGGGGTGGATGGCTACACCTTC. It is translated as CASTTKGRGVDGYTF.

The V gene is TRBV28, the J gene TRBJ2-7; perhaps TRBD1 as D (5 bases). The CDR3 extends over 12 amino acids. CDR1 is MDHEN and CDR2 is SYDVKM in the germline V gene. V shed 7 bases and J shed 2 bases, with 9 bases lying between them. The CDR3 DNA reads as TGTGCCAGCAAGGACATGACCTACGAGCAGTACTTC. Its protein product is CASKDMTYEQYF.

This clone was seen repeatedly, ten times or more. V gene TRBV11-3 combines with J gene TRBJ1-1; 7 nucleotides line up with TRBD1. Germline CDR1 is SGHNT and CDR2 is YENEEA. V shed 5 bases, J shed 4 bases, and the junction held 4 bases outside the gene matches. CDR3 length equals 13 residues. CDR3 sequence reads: CASSLRGITEAFF. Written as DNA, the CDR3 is TGTGCCAGCAGCCTCAGGGGGATCACTGAAGCTTTCTTT.